The 8 T cell receptor beta chains given below trace back to one sample, sequenced in a study of CD4 T cells in relation to SARS-CoV-2 and coronaviruses. Unexposed donor CD4+ T cells date from 2011-2018, before the COVID-19 pandemic. The cells were cultured for approximately ten days before CD4+ T cells were isolated. Their target antigens are unknown. TCRdb keeps only in-frame clones here, not all; method: immunoSEQ multiplex PCR. The sample shows fewer than 20,000 clones, around 70% of them seen only once. The sequenced material came from CD4+ T cells from PBMCs, cultured in vitro. Source of these receptors: a human donor in good health.

The chain employs TRBV7-2 and TRBJ2-1; 9 bases line up with TRBD2. V trimming: 3 bases; J trimming: 4 bases; junction bases outside the gene matches: 7. CDR1 and CDR2 from the germline V gene are SGHTA and FQGNSA. The CDR3 is 16 residues long. The CDR3 region is CASSFLAGVGYNEQFF. Written as DNA, the CDR3 is TGTGCCAGCAGCTTCTTAGCGGGAGTAGGGTACAATGAGCAGTTCTTC.

V is TRBV5-6 and J is TRBJ2-1; 7 bases are a match to TRBD1. V trimming: 4 bases; J trimming: 9 bases; junction bases outside the gene matches: 13. From germline, CDR1 is SGHDT and CDR2 YYEEEE. CDR3 size: 15 residues. The CDR3 reads CASSLQGVGWLEQFF. The CDR3 DNA is TGTGCCAGCAGCCTGCAGGGGGTCGGATGGCTTGAGCAGTTCTTC.

The chain carries TRBV30 and TRBJ1-2; perhaps TRBD1 as D (6 bases). V was clipped by 0 bases and J by 7 bases, with 21 bases between them. The CDR3 covers 16 residues. The germline V gene has CDR1 GTSNPN and CDR2 SVGIG (reference sequence). CDR3 DNA sequence: TGTGCCTGGAGTGTCGGGGGGCGAAGTGCCCTTGGTGGCTACACCTTC. Protein product: CAWSVGGRSALGGYTF. Variable domain in full (rest from reference TRBV30 and TRBJ1-2): SQTIHQWPATLVQPVGSPLSLECTVEGTSNPNLYWYRQAAGRGLQLLFYSVGIGQISSEVPQNLSASRPQDRQFILSSKKLLLSDSGFYLCAWSVGGRSALGGYTFGSGTRLTVV.

The chain joins TRBV6-6 to TRBJ1-5, with D unresolved. The CDR3 spans 13 residues. Trimming shortened V by 8 bases and J by 4 bases, and 12 bases separated the two germline ends. Germline CDR1 MNHNY, CDR2 SVGAGI (reference sequence). The CDR3 bases are TGTGCCAGCCTGAATGGTGATAATCAGCCCCAGCATTTT. It translates to CASLNGDNQPQHF.

The J gene is TRBJ2-7, the V gene TRBV5-1; tentatively, D is TRBD1 (6 bases). Trimming removed 3 bases from V and 5 bases from J, with 9 bases in between. This CDR3 is 12 amino acids long. The germline V gene encodes CDR1 SGHRS and CDR2 YFSETQ. The CDR3 bases are TGCGCCAGCAGCTCACAGGGCCACGAGCAGTACTTC. This encodes CASSSQGHEQYF.

The V gene is TRBV2, the J gene TRBJ1-3; tentative D call: TRBD1 (5 bases). CDR3 size: 15 residues. The germline V gene has CDR1 SNHLY and CDR2 FYNNEI. Trimming removed 2 bases from V and 4 bases from J, with 12 bases in between. The CDR3: CASSESEGTGNTIYF. As DNA, the CDR3 is TGTGCCAGCAGTGAATCGGAGGGGACGGGAAACACCATATATTTT.

The chain couples TRBV29-1 to TRBJ2-1; 7 nucleotides agree with TRBD2. The V segment lost 0 bases and the J segment 3 bases; nucleotides outside the gene matches: 8. The CDR3 is 16 amino acids. CDR1 is SQVTM, CDR2 ANQGSEA, per germline. CDR3 nucleotide sequence: TGCAGCGTTGAAGATCGGTTAGCGGGTCTCTACAATGAGCAGTTCTTC. Its translation is CSVEDRLAGLYNEQFF.

The chain links TRBV18 to TRBJ2-1, with D tentatively TRBD2 (6 bases). Trimming pared 2 bases from V and 6 bases from J, leaving 14 bases between. CDR3 size: 15 residues. Germline lookup yields CDR1 KGHSH and CDR2 LQKENI. The CDR3 spells CASSPTSGEANEQFF. The CDR3 DNA is TGTGCCAGCTCACCAACGTCGGGAGAGGCCAATGAGCAGTTCTTC.